At least ten counts were recorded for the clone carrying this T cell receptor (beta chain). Everyone who took part was about 18 to 90 years old, and they came from 24 US areas. Allocation to cohorts depended on clinical history reported by the participants. J was trimmed by 7 bases and V by 2 bases; bases with no gene match: 4. This CDR3 comprises 13 residues. The sample is drawn from a study of blood T cell repertoires in COVID-19. In the study overall: T cells, B-cell-depleted T cells, or PBMCs supplied cDNA or gDNA.

TCRdb's copy holds only in-frame clones and misses some; the assay was immunoSEQ multiplex PCR. Among about 320,000 clones listed, 80% to 90% were seen once. This receptor was taken from a woman aged 18 to 35 who had recovered from COVID-19. The V call is TRBV23-1, the J call TRBJ1-2; 7 positions match TRBD1. TRBV23-1 is known as an ORF, though its function is uncertain. Sequencing was done on a sample of PBMCs or T cells enriched from blood (not recorded which). CDR3 DNA sequence: TGCGCCAGCAGTCAAGACAGGGTGAGTGGCTACACCTTC. Translated, it gives CASSQDRVSGYTF.